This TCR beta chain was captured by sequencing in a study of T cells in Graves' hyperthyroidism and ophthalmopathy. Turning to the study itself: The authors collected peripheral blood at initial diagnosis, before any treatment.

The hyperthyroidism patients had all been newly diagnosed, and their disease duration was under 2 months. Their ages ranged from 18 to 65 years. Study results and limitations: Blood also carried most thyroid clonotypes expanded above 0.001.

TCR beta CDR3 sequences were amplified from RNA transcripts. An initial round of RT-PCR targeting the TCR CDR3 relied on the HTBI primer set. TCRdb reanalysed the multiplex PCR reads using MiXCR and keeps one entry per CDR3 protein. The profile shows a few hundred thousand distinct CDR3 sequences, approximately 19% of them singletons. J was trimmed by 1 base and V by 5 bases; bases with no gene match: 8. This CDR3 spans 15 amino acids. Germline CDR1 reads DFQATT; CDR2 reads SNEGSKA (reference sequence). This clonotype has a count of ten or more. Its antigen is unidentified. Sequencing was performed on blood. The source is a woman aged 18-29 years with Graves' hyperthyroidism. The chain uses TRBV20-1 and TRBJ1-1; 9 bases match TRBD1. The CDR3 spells CSAVTGGAGNTEAFF. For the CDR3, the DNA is TGCAGTGCTGTAACAGGGGGCGCGGGGAACACTGAAGCTTTCTTT.